This T cell receptor beta chain was observed in a study of cytomegalovirus exposure and HLA in healthy donors. Study details: HLA-typed donors were the source of around 85 million unique TCRs held in an early data release.

Concerning this clone itself: Its antigen is undetermined.

Study conclusions and caveats: Differences between HLA loci emerged in a later analysis of TCR association rates, with DRB1 most and HLA-C fewest. As confirmed in vitro, a few CMV-associated chains were specific for CMV antigens. Researchers reported from a later analysis that most CMV-associated TCR beta chains appeared HLA-restricted.

Use of 60 Vbeta and 13 Jbeta primers characterized the PCR. Sequencing was performed with immunoSEQ multiplex PCR; in TCRdb, only in-frame clones are kept and a portion is missing. Its clone listing holds about 200,000 clones. Trimming took off 1 base at V and 2 bases at J, with 9 bases between the two ends. Germline CDR1 and CDR2: KGHSH and LQKENI. There are 14 residues in the CDR3. The receptor was derived from a girl aged 2 to 10 in good health and CMV-seropositive. The source material was PBMCs. This chain joins TRBV18 and TRBJ2-7; tentatively, D is TRBD2 (5 bases). The CDR3 is CASSPHSGTYEQYF. DNA for the CDR3: TGTGCCAGCTCACCACACAGCGGAACCTACGAGCAGTACTTC.